The rows below give T cell receptor beta chains drawn from one sample of a study of blood T cell repertoires in COVID-19. The data were produced by immunoSEQ multiplex PCR, yet TCRdb's version contains in-frame clones alone and is incomplete. The data show 95,000 to 120,000 clones, around 83% seen once. Sequencing was done on a sample of peripheral blood. All receptors derive from a woman aged 60-70 years with COVID-19, enrolled during active disease. Each CDR3 is given with its conserved first and last residue. The D gene is left open where the match is weak. Expanded clones are given a class, and other clones once, few, many or no size at all.

abundance	d_gene	v_gene	j_gene	CDR3aa	CDR3nt
-	-	TRBV27	TRBJ1-2	CASSLFQGSYGYTF	TGTGCCAGCAGTTTATTTCAGGGATCATATGGCTACACCTTC
once	TRBD1	TRBV24-1	TRBJ2-3	CATSDRGTGEADTQYF	TGTGCCACCAGTGATCGCGGGACAGGGGAGGCAGATACGCAGTATTTT
few	-	TRBV6-6	TRBJ1-5	CASSLSYQPQHF	TGTGCCAGCAGCCTAAGTTATCAGCCCCAGCATTTT
-	-	TRBV5-1	TRBJ1-2	CASSLGAGPYGYTF	TGCGCCAGCAGCTTGGGAGCAGGGCCCTATGGCTACACCTTC
-	-	TRBV2	TRBJ1-2	CASSKSQPGEHGYTF	TGTGCCAGCAGTAAGAGCCAACCAGGGGAACATGGCTACACCTTC
-	-	TRBV7-9	TRBJ2-1	CASSLLAGSYNEQFF	TGTGCCAGCAGCTTACTCGCGGGCTCCTACAATGAGCAGTTCTTC
-	TRBD1	TRBV18	TRBJ2-5	CASSPPGTEETQYF	TGTGCCAGCTCACCACCGGGGACAGAAGAGACCCAGTACTTC
-	TRBD2	TRBV7-2	TRBJ2-5	CASSWTSLETQYF	TGTGCCAGCAGCTGGACTAGCTTGGAGACCCAGTACTTC
-	-	TRBV21-1	TRBJ1-6	CASSSRQGNGSPLHF	TGTGCCAGCAGCAGTAGACAGGGGAATGGTTCACCCCTCCACTTT
-	TRBD1	TRBV5-1	TRBJ1-1	CASSFGTGPEAFF	TGCGCCAGCAGCTTTGGGACAGGGCCTGAAGCTTTCTTT
-	-	TRBV7-8	TRBJ1-1	CASSLALQGIDTEAFF	TGTGCCAGCAGCTTAGCGTTACAGGGTATCGACACTGAAGCTTTCTTT
-	-	TRBV11-1	TRBJ2-7	CASSRDRRLSYEQYF	TGTGCCAGCAGCCGAGACAGACGATTATCCTACGAGCAGTACTTC
-	-	TRBV24-1	TRBJ1-5	CATSDALGGDQPQHF	TGTGCCACCAGTGATGCCCTAGGGGGGGACCAGCCCCAGCATTTT
-	TRBD2	TRBV4-2	TRBJ2-7	CASSQALAGSYEQYF	TGTGCCAGCAGCCAAGCACTAGCGGGCTCCTACGAGCAGTACTTC
-	TRBD1	TRBV5-1	TRBJ2-7	CASSLGPTGAYEQYF	TGCGCCAGCAGCTTAGGTCCAACAGGGGCCTACGAGCAGTACTTC
-	-	TRBV7-2	TRBJ2-3	CASSPRTVTSTDTQYF	TGTGCCAGCAGCCCAAGGACTGTAACTAGCACAGATACGCAGTATTTT
-	-	TRBV3-1/TRBV3-2	TRBJ2-5	CASSQDLASETQYF	TGTGCCAGCAGCCAAGATTTAGCCTCGGAGACCCAGTACTTC
-	-	TRBV9	TRBJ1-2	CASSVQGGINYGYTF	TGTGCCAGCAGCGTACAGGGCGGGATTAACTATGGCTACACCTTC
-	TRBD1	TRBV19	TRBJ1-1	CASRGQPRGNLNTEAFF	TGTGCCAGTCGGGGACAGCCCAGGGGGAATCTTAACACTGAAGCTTTCTTT
-	TRBD1	TRBV27	TRBJ1-2	CASSSLQGMHYGYTF	TGTGCCAGCAGTTCCTTACAGGGGATGCACTATGGCTACACCTTC
-	-	TRBV11-2	TRBJ1-6	CASTQGPGSPLHF	TGTGCCAGCACCCAGGGGCCTGGTTCACCCCTCCACTTT